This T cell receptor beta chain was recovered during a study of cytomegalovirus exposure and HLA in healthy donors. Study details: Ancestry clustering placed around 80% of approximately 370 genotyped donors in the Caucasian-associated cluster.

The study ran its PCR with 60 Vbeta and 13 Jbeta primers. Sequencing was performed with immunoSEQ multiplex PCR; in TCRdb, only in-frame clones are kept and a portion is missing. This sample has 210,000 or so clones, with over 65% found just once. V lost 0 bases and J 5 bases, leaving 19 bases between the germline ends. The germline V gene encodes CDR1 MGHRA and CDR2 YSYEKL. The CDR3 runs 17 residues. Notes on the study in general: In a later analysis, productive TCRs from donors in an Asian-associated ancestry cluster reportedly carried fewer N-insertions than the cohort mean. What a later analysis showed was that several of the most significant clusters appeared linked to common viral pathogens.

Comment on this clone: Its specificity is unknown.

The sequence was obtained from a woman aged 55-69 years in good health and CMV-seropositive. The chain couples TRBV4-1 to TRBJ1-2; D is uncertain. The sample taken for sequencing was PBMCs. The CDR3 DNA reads TGCGCCAGCAGCCAAGAAGAGGACTCCTTATTCGGATATGGCTACACCTTC. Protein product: CASSQEEDSLFGYGYTF.